This TCR beta chain appears in the sequencing data of a study of graft-versus-host responses after intestinal transplantation. Study at large: Recipients underwent multivisceral, liver-intestinal, or isolated intestinal transplants. Induction using anti-thymocyte globulin, followed by tacrolimus and steroids for 3 to 4 years, was given to all recipients. General study findings and limits: When patients had graft-donor T cell macrochimerism, their allografts held high graft-versus-host to host-versus-graft clonal ratios. Some GvH clones were seen earlier in gut or blood, suggesting intestinal origin.

The method was immunoSEQ multiplex PCR; TCRdb's version includes in-frame clones alone and lacks a portion of them. The top ten hold roughly a quarter of the sample, which has about 15,000 clones, approximately 70% seen once. The graft tissue was processed, and this released both intraepithelial and lamina propria lymphocytes. Concerning this clone itself: Its antigen is not known.

The sample in question was ileum tissue, obtained around 720 days after intestinal transplantation. The sequence was obtained from a human patient who received an intestinal transplant, so some T cells may come from the graft donor.

The CDR3 DNA reads as TGTGCCAGCAGCTTGGGTCTAGCGGGGGGCAAACACGGCATTCAGTACTTC. This encodes CASSLGLAGGKHGIQYF. This chain links TRBV5-4 with TRBJ2-4; 11 bases align to TRBD2. CDR1 and CDR2 from the germline V gene are SGHNT and YYREEE (reference sequence). With V trimmed by 0 bases and J by 9 bases, 11 bases remained unmatched. The CDR3 runs to 17 residues.